This is a list of T cell receptor beta chains from one sample in a study of T cell responses to AZD1222 COVID-19 vaccine. Profiled with immunoSEQ multiplex PCR; TCRdb holds only in-frame clones, not every one. Among around 81,000 clones listed, roughly 90% were seen once. The sequenced sample was peripheral blood, obtained 28 days after the second AZD1222 dose. The receptors derive from an adult who received the AZD1222 COVID-19 vaccine. Both conserved end residues are part of each CDR3. Each record gives: clone size, V gene, D gene, J gene, CDR3 protein, CDR3 DNA. D genes are given only for firm matches. Some rows have no size entry. The others give once, few or many, or a class for an expanded clone.

-	TRBV6-2/TRBV6-3	-	TRBJ1-1	CASSYSIGRAFF	TGTGCCAGCAGTTACTCGATTGGGCGAGCTTTCTTT
-	TRBV7-9	TRBD2	TRBJ2-2	CASSTGVTSGSNTGELFF	TGTGCCAGCAGCACAGGGGTTACTAGCGGGTCGAACACCGGGGAGCTGTTTTTT
-	TRBV18	-	TRBJ1-5	CATNRDKDQPQHF	TGTGCCACAAACCGGGACAAAGATCAGCCCCAGCATTTT
-	TRBV24-1	TRBD1	TRBJ2-5	CATSEIRQGGETQYF	TGTGCCACCAGTGAAATAAGACAGGGTGGAGAGACCCAGTACTTC
-	TRBV19	-	TRBJ1-5	CASSMGESQPQHF	TGTGCCAGTAGTATGGGGGAGAGTCAGCCCCAGCATTTT
-	TRBV18	-	TRBJ1-2	CASSRPPNYGYTF	TGTGCCAGCTCACGACCTCCTAACTATGGCTACACCTTC
-	TRBV27	TRBD1	TRBJ2-7	CASSVGQGVSYEQYF	TGTGCCAGCAGTGTGGGACAGGGCGTATCCTACGAGCAGTACTTC
-	TRBV5-1	TRBD2	TRBJ2-1	CASSDSLAGPYNEQFF	TGCGCCAGCAGCGATTCACTAGCGGGCCCCTACAATGAGCAGTTCTTC
-	TRBV18	-	TRBJ1-4	CASSPWGEAEKLFF	TGTGCCAGCTCACCATGGGGTGAGGCTGAAAAACTGTTTTTT
few	TRBV5-4	-	TRBJ1-3	CASSLTGGAGNTIYF	TGTGCCAGCAGCTTGACCGGGGGTGCAGGAAACACCATATATTTT
-	TRBV6-5	-	TRBJ2-7	CASSYSVGGRYEQYF	TGTGCCAGCAGTTACTCAGTGGGAGGACGGTACGAGCAGTACTTC
-	TRBV7-9	TRBD2	TRBJ2-1	CASRVPGGNEQFF	TGTGCCAGCAGGGTGCCGGGGGGCAATGAGCAGTTCTTC
-	TRBV19	-	TRBJ2-7	CASSIVSSSYEQYF	TGTGCCAGTAGTATAGTCAGCAGCTCCTACGAGCAGTACTTC
-	TRBV13	-	TRBJ2-7	CASSLGEYSEQYF	TGTGCCAGCAGCTTAGGGGAGTACTCCGAGCAGTACTTC
-	TRBV5-4	TRBD2	TRBJ2-2	CATGGAGAGELFF	TGTGCCACCGGGGGGGCGGGAGCCGGGGAGCTGTTTTTT
-	TRBV6-5	-	TRBJ2-2	CASTGQNTGELFF	TGTGCCAGCACCGGACAAAACACCGGGGAGCTGTTTTTT
-	TRBV5-1	-	TRBJ2-5	CASSPSLGQETQYF	TGCGCCAGCAGCCCCTCCCTAGGACAAGAGACCCAGTACTTC
-	TRBV9	TRBD2	TRBJ2-7	CASTPGVAGVYEQYF	TGTGCCAGCACCCCCGGGGTAGCGGGAGTCTACGAGCAGTACTTC
-	TRBV4-3	TRBD2	TRBJ2-7	CASSQVYGRASEQYF	TGCGCCAGCAGCCAAGTTTACGGGAGGGCCTCCGAGCAGTACTTC
few	TRBV7-6	TRBD2	TRBJ2-4	CASSPGPSGSYNIQYF	TGTGCCAGCAGCCCCGGCCCTAGCGGGAGTTATAACATTCAGTACTTC
-	TRBV6-5	-	TRBJ1-3	CASSETEGNTIYF	TGTGCCAGTTCTGAGACGGAAGGAAACACCATATATTTT
once	TRBV2	-	TRBJ2-7	CASSANTGFSYEQYF	TGTGCCAGCAGTGCAAACACGGGGTTCTCCTACGAGCAGTACTTC
-	TRBV7-2	TRBD2	TRBJ2-3	CASSFLAGSTDTQYF	TGTGCCAGCAGCTTCCTAGCGGGCAGCACAGATACGCAGTATTTT